This is a list of T cell receptor beta chains from one sample in a study of shared clonotypes between healthy human individuals. The method was immunoSEQ multiplex PCR; TCRdb's version includes in-frame clones alone and lacks a portion of them. Here the sample spans 2,500,000 or so clones, more than 90% being singletons. Source material: naive CD4+ T cells sorted from blood. The origin of the receptors is a man younger than 35 in good health. The CDR3 runs from the conserved cysteine through the conserved F or W. A D gene is named only where the DNA matches it firmly. Some rows have no size entry. The others give once, few or many, or a class for an expanded clone.

abundance,d_gene,j_gene,v_gene,len,CDR3nt,CDR3aa
once,-,TRBJ1-5,TRBV5-6,15,TGTGCCAGCAGCTACCGGACGGTTAGCAATCAGCCCCAGCATTTT,CASSYRTVSNQPQHF
-,TRBD2,TRBJ2-1,TRBV14,18,TGTGCCAGCAGCCCGGAACGACTAGCGGGGGGTCATGGCAATGAGCAGTTCTTC,CASSPERLAGGHGNEQFF
-,-,TRBJ2-3,TRBV5-1,16,TGCGCCAGCAGCTTGGTAGGACAGGGAGGGACAGATACGCAGTATTTT,CASSLVGQGGTDTQYF
few,-,TRBJ1-5,TRBV28,11,TGTGCCAGCAATAACGATCAGCCCCAGCATTTT,CASNNDQPQHF
few,-,TRBJ2-1,TRBV7-2,15,TGTGCCAGCAGCTTAGCGTGGAGCTCCTACAATGAGCAGTTCTTC,CASSLAWSSYNEQFF
once,-,TRBJ1-1,TRBV7-2,15,TGTGCCAGCAGCTTAGTAGTGGGGGCTTGGACTGAAGCTTTCTTT,CASSLVVGAWTEAFF
-,TRBD1,TRBJ2-7,TRBV2,16,TGTGCCAGCAGTGTCCCTCGGGACAGGGGTACCTACGAGCAGTACTTC,CASSVPRDRGTYEQYF
-,-,TRBJ1-5,TRBV6-4,14,TGTGCCAGCAGTCCTGAGCATAGCAATCAGCCCCAGCATTTT,CASSPEHSNQPQHF
-,TRBD2,TRBJ2-5,TRBV18,16,TGTGCCAGCTCACCATTAAGCGGGAGAAACCAAGAGACCCAGTACTTC,CASSPLSGRNQETQYF
-,-,TRBJ2-1,TRBV2,13,TGTGCCAGCAGTGACGACGGGTACAATGAGCAGTTCTTC,CASSDDGYNEQFF
few,-,TRBJ2-5,TRBV10-3,11,TGTGCCATCAGCCCCGGGGAGACCCAGTACTTC,CAISPGETQYF
-,-,TRBJ2-5,TRBV12-5,13,TGTGCTAGTGGTTTGGGGTCCCAAGAGACCCAGTACTTC,CASGLGSQETQYF
-,-,TRBJ2-7,TRBV5-1,16,TGCGCCAGCAGCTTGGGCTCGGCTCCTAGCTCCTACGAGCAGTACTTC,CASSLGSAPSSYEQYF
-,TRBD1,TRBJ1-2,TRBV10-2,15,TGCGCCAGCAGTGAGACTGACAGGGGGCGGAATGGCTACACCTTC,CASSETDRGRNGYTF
-,-,TRBJ2-1,TRBV5-1,14,TGCGCCAGCAAGACGACAAGCGGTCACAATGAGCAGTTCTTC,CASKTTSGHNEQFF
once,-,TRBJ2-2,TRBV18,16,TGTGCCAGCTCGCAACAGCTCGTCGCGAACACCGGGGAGCTGTTTTTT,CASSQQLVANTGELFF
-,TRBD2,TRBJ2-5,TRBV5-4,14,TGTGCCAGCAGCGTAACTAGCGACCAAGAGACCCAGTACTTC,CASSVTSDQETQYF
-,-,TRBJ2-2,TRBV9,15,TGTGCCAGCAGCCCCCGAGACGCGGTGACCGGGGAGCTGTTTTTT,CASSPRDAVTGELFF
-,TRBD1,TRBJ1-4,TRBV15,16,TGTGCCACCAGCAGATCTCCGGGACAGGCTAGTGAAAAACTGTTTTTT,CATSRSPGQASEKLFF
-,-,TRBJ1-1,TRBV6-6,15,TGTGCCAGCAGTTACAGGGGACTCAAGGGCACTGAAGCTTTCTTT,CASSYRGLKGTEAFF
once,-,TRBJ2-2,TRBV7-8,11,TGTGCCAGCGTCGTCACCGGGGAGCTGTTTTTT,CASVVTGELFF
-,-,TRBJ1-2,TRBV19,14,TGTGCCAGCGGAGGGGAGGGCCTCTCCGGGGGCTACACCTTC,CASGGEGLSGGYTF
-,TRBD1,TRBJ2-1,TRBV6-1,17,TGTGCCAGCAGTGCACAGGGGGCACTGGGGGGGGGAAATGAGCAGTTCTTC,CASSAQGALGGGNEQFF
-,TRBD1,TRBJ2-7,TRBV27,15,TGTGCCAGCAGTTTGGACAGGGGGCCTTTGGGGGAGCAGTACTTC,CASSLDRGPLGEQYF
-,-,TRBJ2-1,TRBV12-5,15,TGTGCTAGTGGTTTAGTCCCCAAGGCCTACAATGAGCAGTTCTTC,CASGLVPKAYNEQFF
-,-,TRBJ1-1,TRBV6-6,13,TGTGCCAGCAGTGTGGAAAGGAACACTGAAGCTTTCTTT,CASSVERNTEAFF
-,-,TRBJ1-3,TRBV9,12,TGTGCCAGCAGCGTAGACCTGTTGACCATATATTTT,CASSVDLLTIYF
-,-,TRBJ2-7,TRBV21-1,13,TGTGCCAGCAGGATTGGGGGGGATTACGAGCAGTACTTC,CASRIGGDYEQYF
-,TRBD2,TRBJ2-1,TRBV5-1,16,TGCGCCAGCAGCTTGGTGACTAGCGGGGTTAACAATGAGCAGTTCTTC,CASSLVTSGVNNEQFF
-,-,TRBJ2-6,TRBV5-4,16,TGTGCCAGCAGCATAGTAAAGACCTCTGGGGCCAACGTCCTGACTTTC,CASSIVKTSGANVLTF
-,TRBD1,TRBJ1-1,TRBV6-5,15,TGTGCCAGCAGTTACCCGTCCGAGGGACAGGGGGTATTTTTCTTT,CASSYPSEGQGVFFF
once,-,TRBJ2-7,TRBV6-5,13,TGTGCCAGCAGTCAAGGACCCTTCTACGAGCAGTACTTC,CASSQGPFYEQYF
-,-,TRBJ2-7,TRBV7-2,13,TGTGCCAGCAGTTCCTCGGGCTCCTACGAGCAGTACTTC,CASSSSGSYEQYF
-,TRBD1,TRBJ2-5,TRBV11-3,14,TGTGCCAGCAGCAAACAGGGGGCTGGAGAGACCCAGTACTTC,CASSKQGAGETQYF
-,TRBD1,TRBJ2-3,TRBV7-9,16,TGTGCCAGCAGCCAGAAGGGACAGGAGCTTGTAGATACGCAGTATTTT,CASSQKGQELVDTQYF
-,TRBD2,TRBJ2-7,TRBV15,17,TGTGCCACCAGCAGAGCCCTTAGCGGGACGAGCTCCTACGAGCAGTACTTC,CATSRALSGTSSYEQYF
-,-,TRBJ1-6,TRBV10-2,17,TGCGCCAGCAATGGTCTGCAGGGGACACTATATAATTCACCCCTCCACTTT,CASNGLQGTLYNSPLHF
few,-,TRBJ1-5,TRBV28,14,TGTGCCAGCAATTCCGCCGCGCTCAATCAGCCCCAGCATTTT,CASNSAALNQPQHF
-,-,TRBJ2-7,TRBV6-1,13,TGTGCCAGCTCAACAGAGCGATCCTACGAGCAGTACTTC,CASSTERSYEQYF
-,-,TRBJ1-5,TRBV6-5,12,TGTGCCAGCAGTGACCAAGGTCAGCCCCAGCATTTT,CASSDQGQPQHF
-,-,TRBJ2-7,TRBV7-8,14,TGTGCCAGCAGCTTAGCCACCAGCTCCTACGAGCAGTACTTC,CASSLATSSYEQYF
-,TRBD1,TRBJ2-7,TRBV6-4,14,TGTGCCAGCAGGAGGGAACAGGGGGCTTACGAGCAGTACTTC,CASRREQGAYEQYF
-,-,TRBJ1-1,TRBV6-5,14,TGTGCCAGCAGTGAAATTAGGAGCAACACTGAAGCTTTCTTT,CASSEIRSNTEAFF
-,TRBD2,TRBJ2-3,TRBV6-1,14,TGTGCCAGCAGCGGACTAGCGGGACCACATACGCAGTATTTT,CASSGLAGPHTQYF
-,TRBD1,TRBJ2-1,TRBV11-3,14,TGTGCCAGCAGCATATGGACAGGGTCGAATGAGCAGTTCTTC,CASSIWTGSNEQFF
few,-,TRBJ2-7,TRBV20-1,11,TGCAGTGCTAGAGACCTCTACGAGCAGTACTTC,CSARDLYEQYF
-,TRBD2,TRBJ2-1,TRBV2,14,TGTGCCAGCTATCTCGGGGGGGCGAGGAATGAGCAGTTCTTC,CASYLGGARNEQFF
once,-,TRBJ2-7,TRBV2,11,TGTGCCAGCAGTGCCCGGGGCGAGCAGTACTTC,CASSARGEQYF
-,TRBD1,TRBJ1-2,TRBV28,12,TGTGCCAGCAGTGGGACAGGGGCCGGCTACACCTTC,CASSGTGAGYTF
-,-,TRBJ1-1,TRBV21-1,13,TGTGCCAGCAGTGGACAGGGGGACACTGAAGCTTTCTTT,CASSGQGDTEAFF
-,-,TRBJ2-7,TRBV7-9,15,TGTGCCAGCAGCTTGGGTCCCCAAAAATCCTACGAGCAGTACTTC,CASSLGPQKSYEQYF
once,-,TRBJ2-1,TRBV2,14,TGTGCCAGCAGTGGAGTAAGCTCCTACAATGAGCAGTTCTTC,CASSGVSSYNEQFF
-,-,TRBJ2-6,TRBV25-1,17,TGTGCCAGCAGTGTGCGGGGCGGGATCTCTGGGGCCAACGTCCTGACTTTC,CASSVRGGISGANVLTF